Each of the 10 T cell receptor beta chains below was sequenced from the same sample in a study of cytomegalovirus exposure and HLA in healthy donors. Primers: 60 Vbeta forward and 13 Jbeta reverse. The table came from immunoSEQ multiplex PCR; TCRdb's copy has only in-frame clones and leaves some out. The data show about 140,000 clones, 70% to 85% seen once. The sequenced sample was PBMCs. Receptors originate from a man aged 25-45 years in good health and CMV-seropositive.

The gene calls are TRBV19 and TRBJ2-2, with D perhaps TRBD1 (5 bases). There are 12 residues in the CDR3. V was clipped by 2 bases and J by 7 bases, with 5 bases between them. Germline V CDR1 and CDR2: LNHDA, SQIVND (reference sequence). In nucleotides, the CDR3 is TGTGCCAGTAGTATAAGGGGCGGGGAGCTGTTTTTT. Translated: CASSIRGGELFF.

The chain is built from TRBV7-3 and TRBJ2-1; a possible D gene is TRBD2 (6 bases). CDR3 size: 12 residues. Germline values: CDR1 SGHTA, CDR2 FQGTGA. The V end was cut by 5 bases, the J end by 8 bases, with 10 bases between. The DNA for the CDR3 is TGTGCCAGCAGCCCCTCGGGGGATGAGCAGTTCTTC. This encodes CASSPSGDEQFF.

V and J are TRBV5-4 and TRBJ2-5; 8 bases line up with TRBD1. The J call may be faulty, since TRBJ2-7 better matches the DNA end. Per the germline V gene, CDR1 is SGHNT and CDR2 is YYREEE (reference sequence). The CDR3 loop spans 14 amino acids. The CDR3 nucleotides are TGTGCCAGCAGCTTGGGACAGGGGTCCTACGAGCAGTACTTC. It specifies CASSLGQGSYEQYF.

The chain joins TRBV7-8 to TRBJ2-7, with 10 positions matching TRBD1. This CDR3 has 15 amino acids. CDR1 and CDR2 (germline): SGHVS, FQNEAQ. V shed 8 bases, J shed 3 bases, and the junction held 10 bases outside the gene matches. The CDR3 reads CASQRTRDRGYEQYF. In DNA form, the CDR3 reads TGTGCCAGCCAGAGGACCCGGGACAGGGGCTACGAGCAGTACTTC.

The rearrangement uses TRBV5-1 and TRBJ2-7; 9 nucleotides match TRBD1. The CDR3 spans 14 residues. V lost 4 bases, J lost 3 bases, and 5 bases stayed unmatched. Germline V CDR1 and CDR2: SGHRS, YFSETQ. CDR3 DNA: TGCGCCAGCAGCCCCGGGACAGGGAGCTACGAGCAGTACTTC. Translating gives CASSPGTGSYEQYF.

This chain's CDR3 is CASTTEGGDTTNEQYF. In DNA form, the CDR3 reads TGTGCCAGCACCACCGAGGGTGGGGACACTACGAACGAGCAGTACTTC. The chain links TRBV28 to TRBJ2-7; possibly TRBD1 for D (6 bases). This CDR3 is built from 16 residues. The germline gives CDR1 MDHEN, CDR2 SYDVKM. Trimming removed 7 bases at V and 5 bases at J, with 24 bases between. The variable domain in full, with the rest retrieved from reference TRBV28 and TRBJ2-7, is DVKVTQSSRYLVKRTGEKVFLECVQDMDHENMFWYRQDPGLGLRLIYFSYDVKMKEKGDIPEGYSVSREKKERFSLILESASTNQTSMYLCASTTEGGDTTNEQYFGPGTRLTVT.

This rearrangement joins TRBV28 to TRBJ2-7; D perhaps matches TRBD2 (6 bases). The CDR3 sequence is 14 residues long. In germline, CDR1 is MDHEN, CDR2 SYDVKM. V lost 2 bases and J lost 3, with 11 bases in between. The CDR3 region has the DNA TGTGCCAGCAGTTTAGGAGGGGCCGGCTACGAGCAGTACTTC. Its protein product is CASSLGGAGYEQYF.

The chain carries TRBV14 and TRBJ2-5, with D possibly being TRBD1 (5 bases). The length of the CDR3 is 14 residues. V lost 4 bases to trimming and J lost 11 bases, with 20 bases between them. Germline V gives CDR1 SGHDN, CDR2 FVKESK. The CDR3 DNA reads as TGTGCCAGCAGCCCTTGGCAGGGATTGGGTGAGCAGTACTTC. This encodes CASSPWQGLGEQYF.

This clone was observed a few times. V gene TRBV6-5 combines with J gene TRBJ1-5; D gene unclear. The CDR3 totals 15 residues. CDR1 and CDR2 (germline): MNHEY, SVGAGI. With 6 bases removed from V and 3 bases from J, the gap between germline ends came to 15 bases. CDR3 sequence (DNA): TGTGCCAGCAGCACCAGCCTGAGGCTCAATCAGCCCCAGCATTTT. The encoded protein is CASSTSLRLNQPQHF.

This rearrangement joins TRBV6-5 to TRBJ2-7; TRBD2 might be the D (5 bases). V was shortened by 3 bases and J by 1 base, with 10 bases between the two germline ends. The CDR3 has 14 amino acids. Germline CDR1 and CDR2: MNHEY and SVGAGI. The CDR3 reads CASSYERASYEQYF. CDR3 in DNA: TGTGCCAGCAGTTATGAGAGGGCATCCTACGAGCAGTACTTC.